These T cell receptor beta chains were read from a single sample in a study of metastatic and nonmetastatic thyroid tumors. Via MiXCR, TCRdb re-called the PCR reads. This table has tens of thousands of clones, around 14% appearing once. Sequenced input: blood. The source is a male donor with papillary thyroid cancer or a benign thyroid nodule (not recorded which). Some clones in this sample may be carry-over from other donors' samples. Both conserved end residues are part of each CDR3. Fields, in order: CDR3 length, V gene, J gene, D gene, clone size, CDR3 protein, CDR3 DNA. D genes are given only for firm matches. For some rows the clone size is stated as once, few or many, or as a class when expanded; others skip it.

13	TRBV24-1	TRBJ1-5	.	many	CATSATGNQPQHF	TGTGCCACCAGTGCGACGGGAAATCAGCCCCAGCATTTT
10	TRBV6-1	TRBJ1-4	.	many	CATNTGKLFF	TGTGCCACCAACACAGGGAAACTGTTTTTT
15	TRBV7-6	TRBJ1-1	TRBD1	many	CASSLTWTGLTEAFF	TGTGCCAGCAGCTTAACGTGGACAGGGCTCACTGAAGCTTTCTTT
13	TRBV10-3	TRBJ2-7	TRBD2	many	CAIRGTSLYEQYF	TGTGCCATCAGAGGGACTAGCTTATACGAGCAGTACTTC
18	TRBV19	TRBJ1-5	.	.	CASSTLLGRPEANQPQHF	TGTGCCAGTAGTACGTTGCTAGGCAGGCCGGAGGCCAATCAGCCCCAGCATTTT
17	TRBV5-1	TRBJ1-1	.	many	CASSLNFAGNLNTEAFF	TGCGCCAGCAGCTTGAACTTTGCGGGAAACTTGAACACTGAAGCTTTCTTT
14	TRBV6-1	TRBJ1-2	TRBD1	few	CASSEPGTGDGYTF	TGTGCCAGCAGTGAACCAGGGACAGGGGATGGCTACACCTTC
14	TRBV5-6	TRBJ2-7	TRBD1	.	CASIPGTGGYEQYF	TGTGCCAGCATCCCGGGGACAGGGGGTTACGAGCAGTACTTC
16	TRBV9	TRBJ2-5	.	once	CASSVGNGGCQETQYF	TGTGCCAGCAGCGTAGGAAATGGCGGGTGTCAGGAGACCCAGTACTTC
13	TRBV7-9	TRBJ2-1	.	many	CASSLASALKQFF	TGTGCCAGCAGCTTAGCGTCCGCTCTGAAGCAGTTCTTC
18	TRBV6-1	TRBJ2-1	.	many	CASGEPAGGLPVHNEQFF	TGTGCCAGCGGTGAACCCGCCGGGGGGCTCCCGGTCCACAATGAGCAGTTCTTC
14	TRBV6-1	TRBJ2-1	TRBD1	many	CASSRIGGWGEQFF	TGTGCCAGCAGCCGAATAGGGGGCTGGGGTGAGCAGTTCTTC
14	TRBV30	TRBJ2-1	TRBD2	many	CAWSSERGLHEQFF	TGTGCCTGGAGTAGCGAGCGGGGGCTCCATGAGCAGTTCTTC
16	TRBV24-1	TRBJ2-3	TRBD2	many	CATSDGIAGSTDTQYF	TGTGCCACCAGTGATGGGATAGCGGGAAGCACAGATACGCAGTATTTT
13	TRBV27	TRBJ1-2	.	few	CASSLIVWGGHTF	TGTGCCAGCAGTTTGATCGTGTGGGGGGGCCACACCTTC
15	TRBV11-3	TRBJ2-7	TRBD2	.	CASRGLEGGLETQYF	TGTGCCAGCAGGGGACTAGAGGGAGGGCTTGAGACGCAGTACTTC
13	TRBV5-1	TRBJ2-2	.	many	CASSPGPGGELFF	TGCGCCAGCAGCCCCGGGCCGGGTGGGGAGCTGTTTTTT
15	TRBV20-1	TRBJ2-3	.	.	CSAHGPGGGTDTQYF	TGCAGTGCTCATGGCCCGGGGGGCGGGACAGATACGCAGTATTTT
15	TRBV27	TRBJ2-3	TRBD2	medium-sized	CASSLAGGITDTQYF	TGTGCCAGCTCGCTAGCGGGAGGGATCACAGATACGCAGTATTTT
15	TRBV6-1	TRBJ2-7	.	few	CASSKSDLGKYEQYF	TGTGCCAGCAGTAAGTCGGATCTCGGTAAATACGAGCAGTACTTC
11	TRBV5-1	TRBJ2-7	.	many	CASSTGYEQYF	TGCGCCAGCAGTACGGGCTACGAGCAGTACTTC
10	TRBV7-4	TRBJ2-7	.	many	CASSLREQYF	TGTGCCAGCAGCTTACGTGAGCAGTACTTC
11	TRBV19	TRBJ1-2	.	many	CASTDVYGYTF	TGTGCCAGTACAGATGTCTATGGCTACACCTTC
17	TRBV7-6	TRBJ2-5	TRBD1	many	CASSLDGNRGVGETQYF	TGTGCCAGCAGCTTAGATGGGAACAGGGGAGTCGGAGAGACCCAGTACTTC
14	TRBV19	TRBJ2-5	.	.	CASSPRREQETQYF	TGTGCCAGTAGCCCAAGGAGGGAACAAGAGACCCAGTACTTC
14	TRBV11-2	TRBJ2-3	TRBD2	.	CASSLGAGVNTQYF	TGTGCCAGCAGCTTAGGGGCGGGGGTCAATACGCAGTATTTT
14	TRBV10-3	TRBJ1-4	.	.	CAISAGTPNEKLFF	TGTGCCATCAGTGCCGGGACGCCGAATGAAAAACTGTTTTTT
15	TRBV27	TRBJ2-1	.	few	CASREAVFSYNEQFF	TGTGCCAGCAGAGAAGCGGTGTTCTCCTACAATGAGCAGTTCTTC
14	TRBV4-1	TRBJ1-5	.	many	CASSQLALYQPQHF	TGCGCCAGCAGCCAATTGGCGTTGTATCAGCCCCAGCATTTT
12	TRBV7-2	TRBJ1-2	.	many	CASSLNVVGYTF	TGTGCCAGCAGCCTTAACGTCGTCGGCTACACCTTC
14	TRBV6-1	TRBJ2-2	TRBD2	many	CASRRGGDTGELFF	TGTGCCAGCAGGCGGGGGGGAGACACCGGGGAGCTGTTTTTT
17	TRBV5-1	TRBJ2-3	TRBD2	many	CASSFAPSGASTDTQYF	TGCGCCAGCAGCTTTGCCCCTAGCGGGGCCAGCACAGATACGCAGTATTTT
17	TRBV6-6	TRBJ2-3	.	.	CASSYSARGSSGDTQYF	TGTGCCAGTAGTTACTCGGCTCGGGGGAGCTCCGGAGATACGCAGTATTTT
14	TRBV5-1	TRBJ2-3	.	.	CASTAGSPTDTQYF	TGCGCCAGCACGGCGGGGAGCCCCACAGATACGCAGTATTTT
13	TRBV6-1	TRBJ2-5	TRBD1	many	CASGGQGAETQYF	TGTGCCAGCGGCGGACAGGGTGCAGAGACCCAGTACTTC
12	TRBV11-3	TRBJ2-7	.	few	CASEVGRGEQYF	TGTGCCAGCGAGGTGGGACGGGGCGAGCAGTACTTC
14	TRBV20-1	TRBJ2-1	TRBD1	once	CSASRSTGFDEQFF	TGCAGTGCTAGTCGTTCGACAGGGTTCGATGAGCAGTTCTTC
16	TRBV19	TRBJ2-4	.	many	CASSIGTRLAKNIQYF	TGTGCCAGTAGTATAGGAACGAGGCTTGCCAAAAACATTCAGTACTTC
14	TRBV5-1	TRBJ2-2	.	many	CASRKSGETGELFF	TGCGCCAGCCGGAAGTCGGGCGAAACCGGGGAGCTGTTTTTT
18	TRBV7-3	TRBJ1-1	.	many	CASSLRESGGMGGTEAFF	TGTGCCAGCAGCTTAAGAGAGTCCGGGGGGATGGGTGGGACTGAAGCTTTCTTT
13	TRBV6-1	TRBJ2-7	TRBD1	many	CASQTGVAREQYF	TGTGCCAGCCAGACAGGGGTCGCCCGTGAGCAGTACTTC
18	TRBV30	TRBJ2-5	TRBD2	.	CAWSDGLAGVLSGETQYF	TGTGCCTGGAGCGACGGACTAGCGGGAGTATTAAGTGGGGAGACCCAGTACTTC
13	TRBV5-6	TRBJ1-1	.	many	CASSPGHATEAFF	TGTGCCAGCAGCCCTGGACATGCCACTGAAGCTTTCTTT
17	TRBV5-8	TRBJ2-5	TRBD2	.	CASSLGLAGGNQETQYF	TGTGCCAGCAGCTTGGGTCTCGCGGGAGGGAATCAAGAGACCCAGTACTTC
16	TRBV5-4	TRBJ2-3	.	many	CASSLNLDPITDTQYF	TGTGCCAGCAGCTTGAATCTGGATCCCATCACAGATACGCAGTATTTT
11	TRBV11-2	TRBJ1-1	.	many	CASSFYSEAFF	TGTGCCAGCAGCTTTTACTCTGAAGCTTTCTTT
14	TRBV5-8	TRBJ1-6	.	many	CASSLAGVSSPLHF	TGTGCCAGCAGCTTGGCAGGTGTGAGTTCACCCCTCCACTTT
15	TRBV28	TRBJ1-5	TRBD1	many	CASRPGTGVYQPQHF	TGTGCCAGCAGACCCGGGACAGGGGTTTATCAGCCCCAGCATTTT
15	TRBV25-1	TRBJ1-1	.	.	CASSESGPGGTEAFF	TGTGCCAGCAGTGAATCGGGTCCGGGGGGCACTGAAGCTTTCTTT
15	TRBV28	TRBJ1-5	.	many	CASSFSGERNQPQHF	TGTGCCAGCAGTTTTTCCGGGGAAAGAAATCAGCCCCAGCATTTT
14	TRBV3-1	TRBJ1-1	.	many	CASSQDGGGKGAFF	TGTGCCAGCAGCCAAGATGGGGGGGGGAAAGGAGCTTTCTTT
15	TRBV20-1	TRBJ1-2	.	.	CSARDSLPDRYGYTF	TGCAGTGCTAGAGATAGTCTTCCAGACCGCTATGGCTACACCTTC
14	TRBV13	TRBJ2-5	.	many	CASSLGSSMGTQYF	TGTGCCAGCAGCTTAGGCAGCTCCATGGGGACCCAGTACTTC
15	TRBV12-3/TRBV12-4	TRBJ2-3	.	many	CASSFGQGKKDTQYF	TGTGCCAGCAGTTTTGGGCAGGGAAAGAAGGATACGCAGTATTTT
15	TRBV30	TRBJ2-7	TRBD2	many	CAWSALAGEGYEQYF	TGTGCCTGGAGTGCCCTGGCGGGAGAGGGTTACGAGCAGTACTTC